Presented here are 10 T cell receptor beta chains from one specimen sequenced in a study of beta chain features in type 1 diabetes (dated by TCRdb to the late 2010s). The library was produced with the immunoSEQ multiplex PCR assay. All of the isolated RNA was reverse transcribed with the High Capacity cDNA Reverse Transcription Kit, so expressed TCRB transcripts were sequenced. In its TCRdb copy, this immuneACCESS table keeps in-frame sequences only and misses some clones. Where compared with another copy, unresolved V genes explain less than half of these, and the others have no known cause. This sample lists 250,000 to 300,000 clones; about 7.8% were detected once. Of the sample, roughly 1% is held by the ten largest clones. The source material was central memory CD4+ T cells from blood. The source of these receptors is a woman younger than 30 in good health.

This chain's CDR3 is CASGRQGEKLFF. The DNA of the CDR3 is TGTGCCAGCGGCCGACAGGGGGAAAAACTGTTTTTT. The chain is built from TRBV5-5 and TRBJ1-4; 8 bases map to TRBD1. J lost 8 bases, V lost 7 bases, and 4 bases had no gene match. This CDR3 has 12 amino acids. Germline loops: CDR1 SGHKS, CDR2 YYEKEE (reference sequence).

This chain joins TRBV18 and TRBJ2-3; 11 bases map to TRBD1. CDR3 length equals 15 residues. Germline loops: CDR1 KGHSH, CDR2 LQKENI. The V segment lost 3 bases and the J segment 5 bases; nucleotides outside the gene matches: 4. CDR3 region: CASSPPGQGGDTQYF. CDR3 sequence (DNA): TGTGCCAGCTCACCTCCGGGACAGGGGGGAGATACGCAGTATTTT.

The gene calls are TRBV11-3 and TRBJ1-1, with D possibly being TRBD1 (5 bases). The V gene's germline CDR1 is SGHNT and CDR2 YENEEA. The ends were cut back, 5 bases at V and 5 bases at J, with 24 bases in the middle. CDR3 length: 17 residues. CDR3 DNA sequence: TGTGCCAGCAGCACCGGGGGTCTCGGGACCCGAGGGACTGAAGCTTTCTTT. Its protein product is CASSTGGLGTRGTEAFF.

With respect to this clone: This sample includes further DNA sequences coding for the same CDR3. The gene calls are TRBV4-3 and TRBJ1-5; tentatively, D is TRBD1 (6 bases). Germline CDR1 reads LGHNA; CDR2 reads YSLEER. There are 13 residues in the CDR3. Trimming removed 3 bases at V and 7 bases at J, with 10 bases between. CDR3: CASSQVQGQPQHF. DNA for the CDR3: TGCGCCAGCAGCCAGGTACAGGGACAGCCCCAGCATTTT.

The V gene is TRBV7-2, the J gene TRBJ2-7; unclear D gene. Trimming removed 5 bases from V and 4 bases from J, with 6 bases in between. CDR1 is SGHTA and CDR2 is FQGNSA in the germline V gene. The CDR3 runs 11 residues. The CDR3 bases are TGTGCCAGCAGCCGGATTTACGAGCAGTACTTC. Translating gives CASSRIYEQYF.

The chain has TRBV5-1 and TRBJ1-2; 10 bases fit TRBD1. The V gene's germline CDR1 is SGHRS and CDR2 YFSETQ. J lost 6 bases, V lost 5 bases, and 13 bases had no gene match. The CDR3 consists of 16 residues. CDR3 DNA: TGCGCCAGCAGAAAAACCCCAGACAGGGGGCTGGATGGCTACACCTTC. Its translation is CASRKTPDRGLDGYTF. Using reference TRBV5-1 and TRBJ1-2 for the parts outside the CDR3, the full variable domain is KAGVTQTPRYLIKTRGQQVTLSCSPISGHRSVSWYQQTPGQGLQFLFEYFSETQRNKGNFPGRFSGRQFSNSRSEMNVSTLELGDSALYLCASRKTPDRGLDGYTFGSGTRLTVV.

The V and J genes are TRBV7-9 and TRBJ2-7; D may correspond to TRBD1 or TRBD2 (6 bases each). CDR1 SEHNR and CDR2 FQNEAQ come from the germline V gene (reference sequence). V lost 5 bases, J lost 9 bases, and 26 bases lay in between. The CDR3 covers 16 residues. CDR3 protein: CASSTKISGENGRQYV. The CDR3 nucleotides are TGTGCCAGCAGCACAAAGATTTCAGGGGAAAACGGGAGGCAGTACGTC.

The CDR3 DNA sequence: TGTGCCAGCAGCGAGAGCTTTCGGGGCGGGACCCAGTACTTC. As protein: CASSESFRGGTQYF. This chain links TRBV7-7 with TRBJ2-5, with D perhaps given as TRBD1 or TRBD2 (5 bases each). Looked up from germline, CDR1 is SSHAT and CDR2 is FNYEAQ (reference sequence). This CDR3 is built from 14 residues. V was trimmed by 5 bases and J by 7 bases, leaving 17 bases between them.

The sample holds a few counts of this clone. This chain links TRBV6-1 with TRBJ1-5, with D hard to call. The CDR3 is 12 residues long. The germline V and J ends were trimmed by 11 bases and 2 bases, with 10 bases remaining between them. Germline V CDR1 and CDR2: MNHNS, SASEGT. The CDR3 DNA is TGTGCCGTGTTCAGCGGCAATCAGCCCCAGCATTTT. It yields the protein CAVFSGNQPQHF.

The table lists this clone with a few counts. The chain uses TRBV5-1 and TRBJ2-5, with 9 nucleotides matching TRBD1. Per the germline V gene, CDR1 is SGHRS and CDR2 is YFSETQ. The CDR3 is 16 residues long. V gave up 4 bases and J gave up 5 bases; unmatched junction bases: 12. The CDR3 bases are TGCGCCAGCAGCCTGGCCGGGACAGGGAGAATGGAGACCCAGTACTTC. Protein: CASSLAGTGRMETQYF.